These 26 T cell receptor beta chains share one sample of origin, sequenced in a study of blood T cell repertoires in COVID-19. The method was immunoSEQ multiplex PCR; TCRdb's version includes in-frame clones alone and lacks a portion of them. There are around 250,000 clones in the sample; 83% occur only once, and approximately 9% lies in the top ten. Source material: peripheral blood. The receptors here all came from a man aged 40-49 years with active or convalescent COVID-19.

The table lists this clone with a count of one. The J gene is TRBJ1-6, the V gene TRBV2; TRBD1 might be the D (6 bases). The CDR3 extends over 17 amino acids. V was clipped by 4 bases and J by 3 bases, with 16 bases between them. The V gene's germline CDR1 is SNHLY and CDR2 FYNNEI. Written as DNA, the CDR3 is TGTGCCAGCAGTGGTTTACAGGGCGTCTACTATAATTCACCCCTCCACTTT. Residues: CASSGLQGVYYNSPLHF. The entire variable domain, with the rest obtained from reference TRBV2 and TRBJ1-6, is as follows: EPEVTQTPSHQVTQMGQEVILRCVPISNHLYFYWYRQILGQKVEFLVSFYNNEISEKSEIFDDQFSVERPDGSNFTLKIRSTKLEDSAMYFCASSGLQGVYYNSPLHFGNGTRLTVT.

The CDR3 spells CASSLYGQGALNTEAFF. The CDR3 coding sequence is TGTGCCAGCAGTTTATACGGACAGGGGGCTTTGAACACTGAAGCTTTCTTT. The chain joins TRBV28 to TRBJ1-1; 11 bases line up with TRBD1. Trimming cost V 1 base and J 0 bases; bases outside gene matches: 4. The CDR3 is 17 amino acids. CDR1 and CDR2 from the germline V gene are MDHEN and SYDVKM.

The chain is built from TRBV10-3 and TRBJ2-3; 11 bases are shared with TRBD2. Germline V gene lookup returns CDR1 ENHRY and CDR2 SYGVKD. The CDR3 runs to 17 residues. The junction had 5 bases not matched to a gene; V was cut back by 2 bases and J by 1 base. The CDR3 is CAISEPISGRGTDTQYF. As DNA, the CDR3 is TGTGCCATCAGTGAGCCGATTAGCGGGAGGGGCACAGATACGCAGTATTTT.

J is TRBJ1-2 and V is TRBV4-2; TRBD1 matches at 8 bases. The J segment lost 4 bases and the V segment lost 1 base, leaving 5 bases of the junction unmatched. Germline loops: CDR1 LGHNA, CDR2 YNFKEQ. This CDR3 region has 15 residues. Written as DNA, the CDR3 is TGTGCCAGCAGCCAAGCCAGGGGGCAGGGCTATGGCTACACCTTC. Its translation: CASSQARGQGYGYTF.

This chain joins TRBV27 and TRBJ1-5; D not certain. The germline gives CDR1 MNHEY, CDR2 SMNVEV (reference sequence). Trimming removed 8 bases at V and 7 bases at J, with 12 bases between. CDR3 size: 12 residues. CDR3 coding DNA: TGTGCCAGCGCTAGGAAAAACCAGCCCCAGCATTTT. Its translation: CASARKNQPQHF.

CDR3 amino acids: CASSQGPSQEQYF. CDR3 nucleotides: TGTGCCAGCAGCCAGGGCCCCTCCCAAGAGCAGTACTTC. The V gene is TRBV3-1 (or the pseudogene TRBV3-2), the J gene TRBJ2-7; D call uncertain. CDR3 length: 13 residues. Trimming took 3 bases from V and 7 from J, leaving 13 bases between them. The germline V gene has CDR1 LGHDT and CDR2 YNNKEL (reference sequence).

The CDR3 is CASSDADRVLRNGYTF. CDR3 nucleotides: TGTGCCAGCAGCGACGCTGACAGGGTCCTTCGGAATGGCTACACCTTC. This rearrangement joins TRBV3-1 (or the pseudogene TRBV3-2) to TRBJ1-2, with 7 bases matching TRBD1. The CDR3 runs to 16 residues. After removal of 5 bases from V and 6 bases from J, the junction contained 15 bases not matched to a gene. Germline V gives CDR1 LGHDT, CDR2 YNNKEL (reference sequence).

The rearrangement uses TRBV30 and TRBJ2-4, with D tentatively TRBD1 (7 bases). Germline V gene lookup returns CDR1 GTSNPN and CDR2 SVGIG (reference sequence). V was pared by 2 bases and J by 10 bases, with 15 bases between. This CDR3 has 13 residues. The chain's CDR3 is CAWSRGQGEIQYF. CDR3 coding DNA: TGTGCCTGGAGTCGGGGGCAGGGGGAGATTCAGTACTTC.

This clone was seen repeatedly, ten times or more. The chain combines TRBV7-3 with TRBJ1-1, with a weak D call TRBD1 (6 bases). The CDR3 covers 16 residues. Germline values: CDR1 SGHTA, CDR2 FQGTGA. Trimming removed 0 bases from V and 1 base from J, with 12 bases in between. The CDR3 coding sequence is TGTGCCAGCAGCTTAACGCAGAGGACAGAGAACACTGAAGCTTTCTTT. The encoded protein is CASSLTQRTENTEAFF.

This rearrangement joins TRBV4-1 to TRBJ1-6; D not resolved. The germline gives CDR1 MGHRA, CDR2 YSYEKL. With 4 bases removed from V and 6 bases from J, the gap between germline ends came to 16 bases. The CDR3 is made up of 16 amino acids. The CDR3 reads CASSRTDGLINSPLHF. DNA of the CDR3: TGCGCCAGCAGCCGTACCGACGGACTGATTAATTCACCCCTCCACTTT.

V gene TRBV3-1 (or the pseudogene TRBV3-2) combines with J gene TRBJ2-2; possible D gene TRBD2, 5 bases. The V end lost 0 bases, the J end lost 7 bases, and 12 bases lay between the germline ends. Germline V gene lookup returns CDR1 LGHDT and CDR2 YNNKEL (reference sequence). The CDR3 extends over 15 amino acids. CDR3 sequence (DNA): TGTGCCAGCAGCCAAGAGATGCTACGGGGCGGGGAGCTGTTTTTT. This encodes CASSQEMLRGGELFF.

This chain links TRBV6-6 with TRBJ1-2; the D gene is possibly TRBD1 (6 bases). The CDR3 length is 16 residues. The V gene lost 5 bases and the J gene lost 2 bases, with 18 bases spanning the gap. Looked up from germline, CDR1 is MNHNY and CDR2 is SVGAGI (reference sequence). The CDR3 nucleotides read TGTGCCAGCAGTCTAGGGGCAGGGGAAGGAAACTATGGCTACACCTTC. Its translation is CASSLGAGEGNYGYTF.

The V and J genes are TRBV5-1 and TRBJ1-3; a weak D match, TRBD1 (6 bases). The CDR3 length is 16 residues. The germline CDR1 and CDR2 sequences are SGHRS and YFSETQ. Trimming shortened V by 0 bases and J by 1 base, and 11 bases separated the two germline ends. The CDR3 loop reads CASSLESGDSGNTIYF. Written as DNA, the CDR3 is TGCGCCAGCAGCTTGGAGTCAGGGGATTCTGGAAACACCATATATTTT. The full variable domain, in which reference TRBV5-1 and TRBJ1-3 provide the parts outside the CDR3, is KAGVTQTPRYLIKTRGQQVTLSCSPISGHRSVSWYQQTPGQGLQFLFEYFSETQRNKGNFPGRFSGRQFSNSRSEMNVSTLELGDSALYLCASSLESGDSGNTIYFGEGSWLTVV.

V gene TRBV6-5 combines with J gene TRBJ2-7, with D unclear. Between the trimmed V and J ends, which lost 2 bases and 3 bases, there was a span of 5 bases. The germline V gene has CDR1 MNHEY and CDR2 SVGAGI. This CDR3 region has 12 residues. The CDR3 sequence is CASSYRGYEQYF. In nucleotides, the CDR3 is TGTGCCAGCAGTTACCGCGGCTACGAGCAGTACTTC.

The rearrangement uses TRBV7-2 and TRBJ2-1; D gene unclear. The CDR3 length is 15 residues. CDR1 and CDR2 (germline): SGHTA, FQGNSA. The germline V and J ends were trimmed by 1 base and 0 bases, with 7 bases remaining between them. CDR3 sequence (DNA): TGTGCCAGCAGCTTAGATTTGAGCTCCTACAATGAGCAGTTCTTC. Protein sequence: CASSLDLSSYNEQFF.

In DNA, the CDR3 is TGCGCCAGCAGCTTCTTCACAGGGGGCGCACCTAGAGGGTACAATGAGCAGTTCTTC. Amino acid sequence: CASSFFTGGAPRGYNEQFF. V and J are TRBV5-1 and TRBJ2-1; 9 bases map to TRBD1. Germline V gives CDR1 SGHRS, CDR2 YFSETQ. With V trimmed by 2 bases and J by 4 bases, 16 bases remained unmatched. The CDR3 covers 19 residues.

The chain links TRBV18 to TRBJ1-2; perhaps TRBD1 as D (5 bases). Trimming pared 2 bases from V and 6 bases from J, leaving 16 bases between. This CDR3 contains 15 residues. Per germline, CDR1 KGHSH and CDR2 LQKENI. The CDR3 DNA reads TGTGCCAGCTCACCAGCGGGGGAAAGTCGAAATGGCTACACCTTC. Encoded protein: CASSPAGESRNGYTF.

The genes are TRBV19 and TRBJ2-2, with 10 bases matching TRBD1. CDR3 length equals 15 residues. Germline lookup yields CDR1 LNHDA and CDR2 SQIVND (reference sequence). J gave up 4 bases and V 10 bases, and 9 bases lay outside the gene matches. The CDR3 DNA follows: TGTGCCACAAAAACCGGGACAGGGGTCACCGGGGAGCTGTTTTTT. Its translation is CATKTGTGVTGELFF.

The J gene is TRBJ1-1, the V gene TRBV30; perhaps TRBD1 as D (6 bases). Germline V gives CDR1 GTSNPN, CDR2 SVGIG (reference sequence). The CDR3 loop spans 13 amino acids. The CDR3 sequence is CAQGRGVDTEAFF. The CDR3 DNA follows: TGTGCACAGGGACGGGGGGTAGACACTGAAGCTTTCTTT.

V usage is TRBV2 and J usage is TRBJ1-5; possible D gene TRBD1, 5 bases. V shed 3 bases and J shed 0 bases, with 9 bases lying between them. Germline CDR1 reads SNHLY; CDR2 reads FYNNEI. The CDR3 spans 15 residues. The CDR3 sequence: CASSDGHNSNQPQHF. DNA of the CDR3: TGTGCCAGCAGTGATGGACACAATAGCAATCAGCCCCAGCATTTT.

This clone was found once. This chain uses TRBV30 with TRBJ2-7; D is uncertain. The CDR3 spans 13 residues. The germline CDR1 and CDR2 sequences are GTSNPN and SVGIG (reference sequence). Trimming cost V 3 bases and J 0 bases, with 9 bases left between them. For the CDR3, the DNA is TGTGCCTGGAGACAACAGACCTCCTACGAGCAGTACTTC. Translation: CAWRQQTSYEQYF.

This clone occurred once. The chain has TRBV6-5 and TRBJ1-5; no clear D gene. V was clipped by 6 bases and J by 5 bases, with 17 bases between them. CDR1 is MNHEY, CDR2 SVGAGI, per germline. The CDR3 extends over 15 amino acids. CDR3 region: CASRGLLEAYQPQHF. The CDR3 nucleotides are TGTGCCAGCAGAGGACTACTAGAGGCATATCAGCCCCAGCATTTT.

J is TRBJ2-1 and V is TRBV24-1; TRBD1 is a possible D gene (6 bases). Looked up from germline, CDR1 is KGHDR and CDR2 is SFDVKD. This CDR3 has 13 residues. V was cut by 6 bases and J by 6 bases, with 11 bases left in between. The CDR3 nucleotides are TGTGCCACCAGTCGACAGGAACCCAATGAGCAGTTCTTC. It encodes CATSRQEPNEQFF.

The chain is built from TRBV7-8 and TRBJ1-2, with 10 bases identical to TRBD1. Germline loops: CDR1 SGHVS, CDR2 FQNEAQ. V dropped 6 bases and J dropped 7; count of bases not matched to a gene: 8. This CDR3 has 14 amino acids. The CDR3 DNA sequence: TGTGCCAGCAGTCTCCGGGACAGGGGTACTGGCTACACCTTC. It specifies CASSLRDRGTGYTF.

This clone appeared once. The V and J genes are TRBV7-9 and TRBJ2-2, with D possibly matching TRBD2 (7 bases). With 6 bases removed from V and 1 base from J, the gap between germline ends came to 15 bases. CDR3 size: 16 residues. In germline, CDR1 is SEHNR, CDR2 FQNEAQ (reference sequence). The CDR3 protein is CASRPTGGRNTGELFF. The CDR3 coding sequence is TGTGCCAGCAGACCAACGGGGGGCCGGAACACCGGGGAGCTGTTTTTT.

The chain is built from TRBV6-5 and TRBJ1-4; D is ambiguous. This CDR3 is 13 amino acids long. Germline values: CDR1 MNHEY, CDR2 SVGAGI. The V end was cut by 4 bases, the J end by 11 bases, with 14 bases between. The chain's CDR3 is CASSSPGLVKLFF. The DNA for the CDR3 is TGTGCCAGCAGTTCCCCGGGTTTGGTGAAACTGTTTTTT.